This T cell receptor beta chain was recovered during a study of cytomegalovirus exposure and HLA in healthy donors (dated by TCRdb to about 2017). Concerning the study at large: In an earlier analysis of approximately 640 of the donors, approximately 260 Gb of sequence data and some 100 million unique TCR beta sequences from 180 million or so T cells were reported. About 280 gigabases of sequencing data and roughly 81 million unique TCR sequences made up an early release that covered 500 to 650 HLA-typed donors. Of the 300 to 500 genotyped donors, 65% to 90% were placed in the genetic ancestry cluster associated with self-reported Caucasian donors. The study aimed to test whether signatures of past pathogen exposure could be identified by cataloging public T cell receptors. The study profiled the T cell repertoires of about 640 subjects by immunosequencing and related them to cytomegalovirus serostatus. A separate validation cohort of approximately 120 different subjects was used in addition to the approximately 700-subject first cohort. High-throughput TCR immunosequencing, statistical association of individual TCRs with disease status, and machine learning were combined to predict cytomegalovirus infection status. A later analysis re-analyzed previously published TCR beta repertoires from approximately 670 donors and added high-resolution HLA genotyping to study TCR occurrence patterns. Rather than using new phenotypic data, the later analysis identified candidate immune exposures from TCR beta sequences and from how often those sequences occurred across donors. An earlier analysis of 500 to 750 of the donors applied high-throughput TCR beta sequencing to assess whether each TCR beta V gene segment acted as functional or pseudogenic. Alongside the repertoire data, information on donor age, sex, ethnicity and CMV serostatus was compiled. Genome-wide SNP genotypes for about three fifths of the roughly 670 donors were used in a later genetic analysis, which treated that subset as a discovery cohort. Every discovery cohort repertoire had been produced on one sequencing platform. HLA typing included class I and class II loci at four-digit resolution. Typing coverage differed by locus: A, B, C, DRB1 and DQB1 were typed in roughly 620-640 donors, DQA1 in roughly 500, DPA1 in roughly 590, and DPB1 in just under 490. Five DR-DQ haplotypes were treated as single units for association and clustering because of strong linkage in the cohort. Across 398 genotyped donors of the cohort, an average of roughly 250,000 unique TCR beta nucleotide sequences per donor were sequenced, and 15% to 20% of those sequences were non-productive. Overall study outcomes, separate from this receptor: A further reported finding was that TCR beta sequences accurately predicted the HLA-A and HLA-B alleles for most subjects in the first cohort. A later genetic analysis reported fewer N-insertions in productive TCRs among donors in an Asian-associated ancestry cluster than the roughly 640-donor mean. Sequencing depth was assumed to be roughly uniform across donors in the presence/absence analyses, though that assumption may not hold. Because the 87-base-pair reads could not distinguish some IMGT-functional V segments, including TRBV6-2 and TRBV6-3, those segments were excluded. When HLA alleles, especially DR and DQ, strongly co-occurred, attributing TCR associations to individual alleles was difficult. The cohort was sequenced for TCR beta chains only, and without alpha or paired-chain data the features that could be detected were limited. A later analysis found that HLA-associated TCR beta chains were more clonally expanded and had lower generation probabilities than equally common non-associated chains. In a later analysis, most CMV-associated TCR beta chains were found to appear HLA-restricted, with HLA associations seemingly driven largely by CMV exposure. Three of the identified cytomegalovirus-associated TCR beta chains were confirmed in vitro to be specific for cytomegalovirus antigens. The study listed 164 TCR beta chains as associated with cytomegalovirus. Because HLA typing was missing for some donors at each locus, association tests included only the typed subset. In a later genetic analysis, a missense DCLRE1C variant was associated with V-gene and J-gene trimming of TCR beta chains, and the association was replicated in an independent cohort. According to a later analysis, parvovirus B19, influenza, CMV and Epstein-Barr virus appeared linked to several top co-occurrence clusters. The classifier was reported to diagnose cytomegalovirus status with high specificity and sensitivity in both the original and validation cohorts. Because counts were too low, about 18 rarely observed V segments, including chromosome 9 orphons, were left out of the earlier analysis of 587 of the donors. An earlier analysis of around 600 of the donors showed that most TCR beta V segments appeared in productive rearrangements either about 87% or about 30% of the time, which broadly matched IMGT annotations. A later analysis associated around 16,000 TCR beta sequences with specific HLA alleles at a false discovery rate of 0.05. It was suggested by the authors that the approach could potentially be generalized to other disease states and immunological phenotypes. CMV serostatus was the only immune exposure information available for the cohort. Across donors, most TCR sequences were observed very rarely, whereas some public TCRs were present in many individuals. In a later analysis, the rate of TCR association differed among HLA loci, with DRB1 alleles having the most associated TCRs and HLA-C alleles having the fewest. Correlated functional status among segregating V segments might be attributable to linkage disequilibrium, but an unknown experimental factor could not be ruled out. The sequencing pipeline was judged likely to have produced a cluster of highly shared sequence variants as a technical artifact.

Trimming removed 4 bases from V and 5 bases from J, leaving 18 bases between the germline ends. CDR3 length: 16 amino acids, cysteine to phenylalanine. The DNA shown is the 48-base CDR3, in frame from base 1. CDR1 MRHNA and CDR2 SNTAGT were looked up in the germline V gene. Libraries came from the immunoSEQ multiplex PCR assay. The multiplex PCR relied on a mix of 60 forward primers for TCR Vbeta segments and 13 reverse primers for TCR Jbeta segments. The CDR3 region of rearranged TCR beta genes was amplified from genomic DNA with a multiplex PCR assay. The amplified TCR beta libraries were sequenced on the Illumina HiSeq System as 87-base-pair reads. Under the source paper's analysis protocol: A later analysis tallied approximately 87 million unique TCR beta chains across the 700 or so repertoires, and around 9.9 million of those chains were shared by two or more donors. Raw reads were error-corrected and collapsed into unique sequences with a nearest-neighbor algorithm that merged closely related sequences to remove PCR and sequencing errors. V, D and J gene segments were assigned by aligning CDR3 sequences to IMGT reference sequences. Each retained sequence needed at least a six-nucleotide match to both a V gene segment and a J gene segment. A rearrangement counted as productive if the CDR3 had no stop codons and remained in frame with V and J, and every other rearrangement counted as non-productive. Following IMGT convention, CDR3 was defined as the stretch from the second conserved V-encoded cysteine up to the conserved J-encoded phenylalanine. The earlier analysis of some 550 of the donors excluded any sequence lacking an unambiguous match to a single V gene segment. In an earlier analysis of several hundred of the donors, a V segment was called functional when productive rearrangements were above 56.7%, and segregating when the standard deviation between donors exceeded 5%. A statistical classification framework was built to diagnose cytomegalovirus status from the catalog of TCR beta chain sequences. V and J gene assignment, in a later analysis, came from comparing TCR nucleotide sequences with IMGT/GENE-DB human TR gene sequences. In a later analysis, CDR3 sequences and most-parsimonious VDJ recombination scenarios were assigned using the TCRdist pipeline. In a later analysis, each TCR beta chain was defined by its CDR3 amino acid sequence together with its V-gene family, and reads lacking a unique V-gene family were excluded. In a later analysis, nearly 600 highly shared, low-generation-probability nucleotide sequences were removed to address suspected cross-contamination and a sequencing artifact. In a later analysis, a clonal expansion index was calculated for each public chain from normalized within-repertoire ranks of inferred template counts. A later analysis computed generation probabilities with a VDJ recombination model fitted to out-of-frame rearrangements, and checked the results against IGoR. In a later analysis, hypergeometric tests were used to score TCR-TCR, TCR-HLA and TCR-CMV co-occurrence, with a repertoire-size bias correction applied to TCR pairs. A later analysis estimated false discovery rates by permuting HLA or CMV assignments 20 times. In a later analysis, co-occurring TCRs were grouped using DBSCAN, with TCRdist sequence similarity added in when clustering inside HLA-allele-positive subsets. For co-occurrence clustering, repertoires with fewer than 30,000 or more than 120,000 public chains were excluded, along with a handful of repertoires with anomalous nucleotide sharing. TCRdb's version of the immuneACCESS table is confined to in-frame rearrangements and falls short of the full clone set. An unresolved V gene accounts for under half of the shortfall where checked; the remainder is of unknown origin. V and J calls and clone size are as listed in that table; D and trimming were resolved from the DNA. The sample table shows approximately 130,000 clones, and about 74% are seen once. Around 3.7% of the sample rests with the top ten.

With respect to this clone: Its antigen has not been determined. Per-base qualities were not stored, and no clone one base away is much larger.

The cohort comprised several hundred healthy bone marrow donors. At the time of sampling, every cohort member was nominally healthy, though immune exposures that went unrecorded were likely present. The donor was CMV seronegative and was included in the group of a few hundred seronegative cohort members. Each donor provided a peripheral blood sample, and peripheral blood mononuclear cells were used for TCR beta sequencing. Genomic DNA extraction from the blood cell samples was performed with the Qiagen DNeasy Blood Extraction Kit. Source material: PBMCs. This clonotype originated in a young man in good health and CMV-seronegative. The chain is made from TRBV6-4 and TRBJ1-5; the D gene is not confidently resolved. Read as DNA, the sequence is TGTGCCAGCAGTGCTGAGGCAGGAAGCGGCCATCAGCCCCAGCATTTT. It codes for CASSAEAGSGHQPQHF.